The clone carrying this T cell receptor (beta chain) has only a few counts. Its target is not known. One junction end disagrees with the germline gene, perhaps due to a read error. TCRdb analysed the 5' RACE reads with MiXCR anew, one entry per CDR3 protein. Of about 630,000 distinct CDR3 sequences in the sample, over 9% were seen once. This sample is part of a study of T cells after yellow fever vaccination. Study conclusions and caveats: Overall, a small share of clonotypes was seen in both CD4 and CD8 compartments. Compared with primary, the secondary response was weaker and peaked at day 5, not 15.

The CDR3 contains 13 residues. Germline V gene data show CDR1 as LNHNV and CDR2 as YYDKDF (reference sequence). The receptor was derived from a man aged 25-45 years who received the YFV17D yellow fever vaccine. The sample in question was PBMCs, obtained on the day of the yellow fever booster vaccination. The chain links TRBV15 to TRBJ2-7; D is uncertain. The CDR3 loop is CATSRDFSYEQYF. In DNA, the CDR3 is TGTGCCACCAGCCGAGACTTTTCCTACGAGCAGTACTTC. Looking up the rest from reference TRBV15 and TRBJ2-7 gives the full variable domain: DAMVIQNPRYQVTQFGKPVTLSCSQTLNHNVMYWYQQKSSQAPKLLFHYYDKDFNNEADTPDNFQSRRPNTSFCFLDIRSPGLGDTAMYLCATSRDFSYEQYFGPGTRLTVT.